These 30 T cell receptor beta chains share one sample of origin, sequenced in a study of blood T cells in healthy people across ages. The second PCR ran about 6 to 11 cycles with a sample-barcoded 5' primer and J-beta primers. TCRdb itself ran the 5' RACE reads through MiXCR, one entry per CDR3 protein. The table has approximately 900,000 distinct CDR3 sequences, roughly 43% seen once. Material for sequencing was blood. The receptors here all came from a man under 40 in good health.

The CDR3 reads CASSTDRGPGVTNEKLFF. CDR3 nucleotide sequence: TGTGCCAGCAGCACGGACAGGGGGCCTGGTGTTACTAATGAAAAACTGTTTTTT. The gene calls are TRBV7-9 and TRBJ1-4, with TRBD1 matching over 11 bases. J lost 2 bases, V lost 5 bases, and 10 bases had no gene match. The CDR3 is 18 amino acids. Germline CDR1 reads SEHNR; CDR2 reads FQNEAQ (reference sequence).

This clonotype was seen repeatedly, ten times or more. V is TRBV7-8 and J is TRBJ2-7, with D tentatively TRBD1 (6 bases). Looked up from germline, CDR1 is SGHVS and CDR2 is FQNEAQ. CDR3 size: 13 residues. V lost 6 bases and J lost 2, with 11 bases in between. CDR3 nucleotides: TGTGCCAGCAGTTTCGGACAGACCTACGAGCAGTACTTC. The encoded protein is CASSFGQTYEQYF.

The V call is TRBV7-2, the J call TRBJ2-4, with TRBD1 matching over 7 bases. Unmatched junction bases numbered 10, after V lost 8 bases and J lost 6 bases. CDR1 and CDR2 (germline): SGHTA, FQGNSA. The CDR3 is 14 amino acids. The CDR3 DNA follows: TGTGCCAGCTCACCCGGGACAGTGGGAAACATTCAGTACTTC. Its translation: CASSPGTVGNIQYF.

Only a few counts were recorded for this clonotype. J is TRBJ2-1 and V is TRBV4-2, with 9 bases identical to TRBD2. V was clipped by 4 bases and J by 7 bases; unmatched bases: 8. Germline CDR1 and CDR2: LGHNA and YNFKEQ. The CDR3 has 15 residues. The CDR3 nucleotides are TGTGCCAGCAGCCCGCGGGGGGGCCTCCGTAATGAGCAGTTCTTC. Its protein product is CASSPRGGLRNEQFF.

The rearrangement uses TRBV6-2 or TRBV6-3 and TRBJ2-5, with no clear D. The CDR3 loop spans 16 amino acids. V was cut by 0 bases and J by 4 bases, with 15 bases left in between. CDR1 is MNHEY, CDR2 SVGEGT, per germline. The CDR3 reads CASSYSLGPTGETQYF. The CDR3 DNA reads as TGTGCCAGCAGTTACTCTTTAGGGCCAACCGGAGAGACCCAGTACTTC.

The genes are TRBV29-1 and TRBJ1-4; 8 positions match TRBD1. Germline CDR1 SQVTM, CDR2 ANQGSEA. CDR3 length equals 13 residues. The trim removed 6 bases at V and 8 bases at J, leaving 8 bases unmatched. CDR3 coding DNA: TGCAGCGTACTGACAGGGGTCGGGGAAAAACTGTTTTTT. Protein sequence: CSVLTGVGEKLFF.

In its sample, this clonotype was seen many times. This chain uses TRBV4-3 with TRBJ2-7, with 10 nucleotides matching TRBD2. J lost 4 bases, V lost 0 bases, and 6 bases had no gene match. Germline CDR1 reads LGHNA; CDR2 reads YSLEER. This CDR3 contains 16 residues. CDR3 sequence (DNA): TGCGCCAGCAGCCAAGATGTAGGGACTAGCGATTACGAGCAGTACTTC. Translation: CASSQDVGTSDYEQYF.

The CDR3 sequence: CASSRTPDTQYF. For the CDR3, the DNA is TGTGCCAGCAGTAGGACACCAGATACGCAGTATTTT. This chain uses TRBV28 with TRBJ2-3; a possible D gene is TRBD1 (5 bases). CDR3 length: 12 residues. V was cut by 5 bases and J by 4 bases, with 7 bases left in between. In germline, CDR1 is MDHEN, CDR2 SYDVKM.

CDR3 coding DNA: TGTGCCAGCAGCCAGAACAGGGGGCGCTTAGAGACCCAGTACTTC. It is translated as CASSQNRGRLETQYF. The rearrangement links TRBV14 to TRBJ2-5; 9 bases line up with TRBD1. Germline-derived CDR1 and CDR2 are SGHDN and FVKESK. V trimming: 3 bases; J trimming: 4 bases; junction bases outside the gene matches: 6. The CDR3 has 15 residues.

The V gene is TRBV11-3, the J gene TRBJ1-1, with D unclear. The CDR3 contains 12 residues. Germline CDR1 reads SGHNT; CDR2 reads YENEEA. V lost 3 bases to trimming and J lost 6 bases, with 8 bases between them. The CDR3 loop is CASSFGWAEAFF. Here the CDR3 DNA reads TGTGCCAGCAGCTTCGGATGGGCTGAAGCTTTCTTT.

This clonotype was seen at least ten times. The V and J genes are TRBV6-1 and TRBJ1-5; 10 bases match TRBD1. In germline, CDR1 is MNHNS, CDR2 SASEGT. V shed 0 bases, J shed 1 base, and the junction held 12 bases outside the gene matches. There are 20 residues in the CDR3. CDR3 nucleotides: TGTGCCAGCAGTGAAGCGCGGGGGGACAGGGGTCTTAGGAGCAATCAGCCCCAGCATTTT. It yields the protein CASSEARGDRGLRSNQPQHF.

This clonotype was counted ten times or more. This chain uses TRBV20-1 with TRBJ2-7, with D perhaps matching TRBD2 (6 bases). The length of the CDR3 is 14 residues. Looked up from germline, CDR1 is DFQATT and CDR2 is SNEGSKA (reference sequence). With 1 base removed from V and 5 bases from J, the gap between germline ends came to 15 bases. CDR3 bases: TGCAGTGCTAGAGGACGGACTACCCACAACGAGCAGTACTTC. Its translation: CSARGRTTHNEQYF.

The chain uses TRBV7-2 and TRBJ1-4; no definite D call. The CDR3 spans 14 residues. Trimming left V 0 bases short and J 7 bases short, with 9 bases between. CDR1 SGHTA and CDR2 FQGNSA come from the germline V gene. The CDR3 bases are TGTGCCAGCAGCTTAGCAGGGTTAGGTGAAAAACTGTTTTTT. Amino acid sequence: CASSLAGLGEKLFF.

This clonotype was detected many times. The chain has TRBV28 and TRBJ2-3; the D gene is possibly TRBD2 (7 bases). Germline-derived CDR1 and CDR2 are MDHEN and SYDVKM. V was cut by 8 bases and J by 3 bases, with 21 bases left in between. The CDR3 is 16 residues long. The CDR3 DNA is TGTGCCAGCCGGGTAGGGGGGAGGGGAAGGACAGATACGCAGTATTTT. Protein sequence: CASRVGGRGRTDTQYF. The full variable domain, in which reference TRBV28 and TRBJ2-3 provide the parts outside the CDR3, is DVKVTQSSRYLVKRTGEKVFLECVQDMDHENMFWYRQDPGLGLRLIYFSYDVKMKEKGDIPEGYSVSREKKERFSLILESASTNQTSMYLCASRVGGRGRTDTQYFGPGTRLTVL.

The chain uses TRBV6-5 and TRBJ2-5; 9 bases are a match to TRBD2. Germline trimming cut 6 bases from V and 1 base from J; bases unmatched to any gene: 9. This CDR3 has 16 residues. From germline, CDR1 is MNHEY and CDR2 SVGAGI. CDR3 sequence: CASSTDSGGFQETQYF. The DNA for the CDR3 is TGTGCCAGCAGCACGGATAGCGGGGGATTCCAAGAGACCCAGTACTTC.

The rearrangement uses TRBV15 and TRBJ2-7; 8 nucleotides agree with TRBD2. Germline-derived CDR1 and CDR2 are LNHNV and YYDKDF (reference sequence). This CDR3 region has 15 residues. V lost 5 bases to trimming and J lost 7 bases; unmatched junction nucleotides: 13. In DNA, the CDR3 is TGTGCCACCAGCGGGTTTTTCGGGGGGGCCTCTGAGCAGTACTTC. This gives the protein CATSGFFGGASEQYF.

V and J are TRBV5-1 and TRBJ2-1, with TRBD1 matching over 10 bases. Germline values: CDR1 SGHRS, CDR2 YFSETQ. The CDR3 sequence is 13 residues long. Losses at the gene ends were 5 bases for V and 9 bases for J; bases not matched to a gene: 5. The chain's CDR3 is CASRDGTGVEQFF. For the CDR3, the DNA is TGCGCCAGCAGAGACGGGACAGGGGTTGAGCAGTTCTTC.

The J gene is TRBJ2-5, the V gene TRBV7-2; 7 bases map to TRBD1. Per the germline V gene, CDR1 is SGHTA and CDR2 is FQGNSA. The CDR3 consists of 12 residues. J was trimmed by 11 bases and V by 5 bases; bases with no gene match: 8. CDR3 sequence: CASSARQGGQYF. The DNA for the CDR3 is TGTGCCAGCAGCGCCCGACAGGGTGGGCAGTACTTC.

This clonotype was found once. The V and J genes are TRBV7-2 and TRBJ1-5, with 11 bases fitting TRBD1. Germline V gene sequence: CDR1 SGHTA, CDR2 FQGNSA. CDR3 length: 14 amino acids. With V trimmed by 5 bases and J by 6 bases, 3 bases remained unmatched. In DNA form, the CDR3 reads TGTGCCAGCAGCCCGGACAGGGGGCGTCAGCCCCAGCATTTT. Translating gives CASSPDRGRQPQHF.

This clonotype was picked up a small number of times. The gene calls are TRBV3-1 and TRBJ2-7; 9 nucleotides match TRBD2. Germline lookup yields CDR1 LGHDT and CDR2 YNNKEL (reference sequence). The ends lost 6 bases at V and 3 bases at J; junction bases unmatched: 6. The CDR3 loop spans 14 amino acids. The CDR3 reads CASSRSSGVYEQYF. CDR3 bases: TGTGCCAGCAGTCGTTCTAGCGGGGTCTACGAGCAGTACTTC.

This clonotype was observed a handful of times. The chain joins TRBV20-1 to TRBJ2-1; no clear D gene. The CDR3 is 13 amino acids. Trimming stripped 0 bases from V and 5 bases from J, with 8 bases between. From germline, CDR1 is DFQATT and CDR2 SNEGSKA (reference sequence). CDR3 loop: CSARDVQHNEQFF. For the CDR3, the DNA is TGCAGTGCTAGAGATGTGCAGCACAATGAGCAGTTCTTC.

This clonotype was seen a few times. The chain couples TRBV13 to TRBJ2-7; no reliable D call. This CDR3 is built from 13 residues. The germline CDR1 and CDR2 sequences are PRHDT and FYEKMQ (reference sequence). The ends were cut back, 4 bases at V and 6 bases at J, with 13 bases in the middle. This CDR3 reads CASSWTEGLEQYF. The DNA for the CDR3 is TGTGCCAGCAGCTGGACCGAAGGGCTCGAGCAGTACTTC. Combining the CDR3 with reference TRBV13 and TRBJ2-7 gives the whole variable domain AAGVIQSPRHLIKEKRETATLKCYPIPRHDTVYWYQQGPGQDPQFLISFYEKMQSDKGSIPDRFSAQQFSDYHSELNMSSLELGDSALYFCASSWTEGLEQYFGPGTRLTVT.

Written as DNA, the CDR3 is TGTGCTAGTGCTGGTCCCGGGGAGCTGTTTTTT. Residues: CASAGPGELFF. The chain links TRBV12-5 to TRBJ2-2; D remains unclear. Germline V gives CDR1 LGHNT, CDR2 FRNRAP. The V end was cut by 7 bases, the J end by 6 bases, with 6 bases between. This CDR3 has 11 amino acids.

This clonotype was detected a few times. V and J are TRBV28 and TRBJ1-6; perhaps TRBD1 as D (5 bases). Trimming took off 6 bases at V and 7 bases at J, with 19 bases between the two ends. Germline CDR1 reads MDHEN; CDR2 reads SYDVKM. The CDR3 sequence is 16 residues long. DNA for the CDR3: TGTGCCAGCAGCCCATTGACAGAATCATTAAATTCACCCCTCCACTTT. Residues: CASSPLTESLNSPLHF.

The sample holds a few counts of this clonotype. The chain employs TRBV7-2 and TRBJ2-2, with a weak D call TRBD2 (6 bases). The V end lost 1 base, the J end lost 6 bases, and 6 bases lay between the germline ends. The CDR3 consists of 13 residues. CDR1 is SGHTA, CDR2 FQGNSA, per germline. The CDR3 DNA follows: TGTGCCAGCAGCTTAGGACTAGCCGGGGAGCTGTTTTTT. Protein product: CASSLGLAGELFF.

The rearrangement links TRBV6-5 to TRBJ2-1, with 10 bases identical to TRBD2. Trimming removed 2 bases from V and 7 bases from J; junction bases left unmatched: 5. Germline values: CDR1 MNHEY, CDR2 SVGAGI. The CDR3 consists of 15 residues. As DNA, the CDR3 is TGTGCCAGCAGTTACCAACTAGCGGGGCGGAATGAGCAGTTCTTC. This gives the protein CASSYQLAGRNEQFF.

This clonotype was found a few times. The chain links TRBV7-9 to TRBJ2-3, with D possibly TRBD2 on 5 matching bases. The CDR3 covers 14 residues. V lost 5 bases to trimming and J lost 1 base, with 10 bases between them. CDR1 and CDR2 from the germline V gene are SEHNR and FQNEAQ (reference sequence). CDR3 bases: TGTGCCAGCAGCCCACCACTAGGCACAGATACGCAGTATTTT. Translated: CASSPPLGTDTQYF.

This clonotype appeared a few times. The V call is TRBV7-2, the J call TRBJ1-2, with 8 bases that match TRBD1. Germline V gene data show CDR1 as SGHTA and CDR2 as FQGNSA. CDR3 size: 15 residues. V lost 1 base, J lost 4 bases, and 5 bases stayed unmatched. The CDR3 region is CASSLGTGISYGYTF. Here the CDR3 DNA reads TGTGCCAGCAGCTTAGGGACAGGGATATCCTATGGCTACACCTTC. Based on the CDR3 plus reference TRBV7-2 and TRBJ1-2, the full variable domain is GAGVSQSPSNKVTEKGKDVELRCDPISGHTALYWYRQSLGQGLEFLIYFQGNSAPDKSGLPSDRFSAERTGGSVSTLTIQRTQQEDSAVYLCASSLGTGISYGYTFGSGTRLTVV.

The CDR3 coding sequence is TGTACCAGCAGCCGCGACTCAGTAACGAACACTGAAGCTTTCTTT. Its translation is CTSSRDSVTNTEAFF. This chain connects TRBV7-2 to TRBJ1-1; D gene unclear. This CDR3 spans 15 amino acids. The germline V and J ends were trimmed by 5 bases and 1 base, with 14 bases remaining between them. CDR1 and CDR2 (germline): SGHTA, FQGNSA. The full variable domain, its missing parts supplied by reference TRBV7-2 and TRBJ1-1, is GAGVSQSPSNKVTEKGKDVELRCDPISGHTALYWYRQSLGQGLEFLIYFQGNSAPDKSGLPSDRFSAERTGGSVSTLTIQRTQQEDSAVYLCTSSRDSVTNTEAFFGQGTRLTVV.

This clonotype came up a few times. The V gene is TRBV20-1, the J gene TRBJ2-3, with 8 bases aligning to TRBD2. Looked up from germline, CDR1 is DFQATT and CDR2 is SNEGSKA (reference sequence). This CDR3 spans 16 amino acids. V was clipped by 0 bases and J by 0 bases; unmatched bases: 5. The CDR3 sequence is CSARDLAGSSTDTQYF. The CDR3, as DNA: TGCAGTGCTAGAGATTTAGCGGGGTCGAGCACAGATACGCAGTATTTT.